The 22 T cell receptor beta chains below come from one sample, sequenced in a study of shared clonotypes between healthy human individuals. Only in-frame clones appear in the TCRdb table, and some are missing; sequencing was by immunoSEQ multiplex PCR. In the table there are about 2.1 million clones, 80% to 95% of which are singletons. Terminally differentiated effector memory CD45RA+ cells were left out of the naive CD8 fraction, which was CD45RO-negative and positively selected for CCR7. Sequenced input: naive CD8+ T cells from PBMCs. These TCRs come from a man younger than 35 in good health. Some clones in this sample may be carry-over from other donors' samples.

This chain links TRBV7-8 with TRBJ2-1, with D possibly being TRBD1 or TRBD2 (5 bases each). Germline V lookup: CDR1 SGHVS, CDR2 FQNEAQ. Trimming left V 2 bases short and J 2 bases short, with 19 bases between. The CDR3 sequence is 18 residues long. The CDR3 coding sequence is TGTGCCAGCAGCTTAAAGAATGGGCAGGGAGAACCCTACAATGAGCAGTTCTTC. Translated: CASSLKNGQGEPYNEQFF.

The chain joins TRBV10-3 to TRBJ1-1, with a weak D call TRBD1 (6 bases). Germline-derived CDR1 and CDR2 are ENHRY and SYGVKD. Trimming stripped 10 bases from V and 1 base from J, with 10 bases between. The CDR3 sequence is 12 residues long. Written as DNA, the CDR3 is TGTGCCACCTTACAGGGGAACACTGAAGCTTTCTTT. Protein sequence: CATLQGNTEAFF.

This chain connects TRBV2 to TRBJ2-7; unclear D gene. Germline V gives CDR1 SNHLY, CDR2 FYNNEI. CDR3 length equals 13 residues. V shed 4 bases and J shed 2 bases, with 9 bases lying between them. CDR3 in amino acids: CASSVGPTYEQYF. CDR3 coding DNA: TGTGCCAGCAGTGTCGGACCCACCTACGAGCAGTACTTC.

The chain employs TRBV11-2 and TRBJ1-2; TRBD1 matches 12 bases. The length of the CDR3 is 15 residues. V shed 5 bases and J 4 bases; nucleotides not matched to a gene: 5. Per the germline V gene, CDR1 is SGHAT and CDR2 is FQNNGV. The CDR3 DNA follows: TGTGCCAGCAGCCCCGGGACAGGGGGCTCCTATGGCTACACCTTC. This sequence encodes CASSPGTGGSYGYTF. The full variable domain, its missing parts supplied by reference TRBV11-2 and TRBJ1-2, is EAGVAQSPRYKIIEKRQSVAFWCNPISGHATLYWYQQILGQGPKLLIQFQNNGVVDDSQLPKDRFSAERLKGVDSTLKIQPAKLEDSAVYLCASSPGTGGSYGYTFGSGTRLTVV.

The V call is TRBV7-8, the J call TRBJ1-2; the D gene is possibly TRBD1 (6 bases). In germline, CDR1 is SGHVS, CDR2 FQNEAQ. The V end was cut by 5 bases, the J end by 3 bases, with 13 bases between. The CDR3 has 14 residues. CDR3 bases: TGTGCCAGCAGCCTAGACAGGTCCCACTATGGCTACACCTTC. Protein: CASSLDRSHYGYTF. The full variable domain, rest sourced from reference TRBV7-8 and TRBJ1-2, is GAGVSQSPRYKVAKRGQDVALRCDPISGHVSLFWYQQALGQGPEFLTYFQNEAQLDKSGLPSDRFFAERPEGSVSTLKIQRTQQEDSAVYLCASSLDRSHYGYTFGSGTRLTVV.

The gene calls are TRBV7-9 and TRBJ2-3, with 7 positions matching TRBD2. The ends lost 5 bases at V and 6 bases at J; junction bases unmatched: 5. The CDR3 extends over 13 amino acids. Germline V lookup: CDR1 SEHNR, CDR2 FQNEAQ (reference sequence). As DNA, the CDR3 is TGTGCCAGCAGCGCGACTAGCCCTGATACGCAGTATTTT. It translates to CASSATSPDTQYF.

The rearrangement uses TRBV7-2 and TRBJ2-1; D assignment may be TRBD1 or TRBD2 (5 bases each). With 2 bases removed from V and 14 bases from J, the gap between germline ends came to 13 bases. This CDR3 has 12 residues. CDR1 SGHTA and CDR2 FQGNSA come from the germline V gene. The DNA for the CDR3 is TGTGCCAGCAGCTTATTTCTACAGGAGGAGTTCTTC. This translates into CASSLFLQEEFF.

This clone was recorded only once. In the same sample, other DNA sequences code for this CDR3. The gene calls are TRBV29-1 and TRBJ2-7; 8 bases line up with TRBD1. The J segment lost 2 bases and the V segment lost 7 bases, leaving 4 bases of the junction unmatched. The CDR3 has 12 residues. From germline, CDR1 is SQVTM and CDR2 ANQGSEA. CDR3 residues: CSAWTGTYEQYF. DNA for the CDR3: TGCAGCGCTTGGACAGGGACCTACGAGCAGTACTTC.

This sequence joins TRBV5-1 and TRBJ2-7; a possible D gene is TRBD1 (5 bases). CDR1 is SGHRS, CDR2 YFSETQ, per germline. Trimming left V 0 bases short and J 2 bases short, with 15 bases between. This CDR3 has 16 amino acids. CDR3 bases: TGCGCCAGCAGCTTGGCAGCGACAGTCATCCCCTACGAGCAGTACTTC. This sequence encodes CASSLAATVIPYEQYF.

The chain is built from TRBV2 and TRBJ2-1, with TRBD2 matching 8 bases. After removal of 9 bases from V and 5 bases from J, the junction contained 9 bases not matched to a gene. CDR3 length: 14 amino acids. Germline V gene lookup returns CDR1 SNHLY and CDR2 FYNNEI. The CDR3 bases are TGTGCCAGTATAGTTAGCGGGGTGAACAATGAGCAGTTCTTC. It is translated as CASIVSGVNNEQFF.

V is TRBV27 and J is TRBJ1-3; D remains ambiguous. The V end lost 6 bases, the J end lost 3 bases, and 12 bases lay between the germline ends. The CDR3 extends over 14 amino acids. CDR1 MNHEY and CDR2 SMNVEV come from the germline V gene (reference sequence). The DNA of the CDR3 is TGTGCCAGCAGCCCCCGCGGGAATGGAAACACCATATATTTT. Its translation is CASSPRGNGNTIYF.

This chain uses TRBV19 with TRBJ2-7, with 11 bases identical to TRBD2. This CDR3 has 15 amino acids. Germline-derived CDR1 and CDR2 are LNHDA and SQIVND (reference sequence). The J segment lost 5 bases and the V segment lost 5 bases, leaving 8 bases of the junction unmatched. CDR3 residues: CASSASGRPGDEQYF. The DNA for the CDR3 is TGTGCCAGTAGTGCTAGCGGGAGGCCGGGGGACGAGCAGTACTTC.

J is TRBJ1-1 and V is TRBV7-6; the D is unclear. The CDR3 loop spans 15 amino acids. Germline-derived CDR1 and CDR2 are SGHVS and FNYEAQ. Trimming removed 2 bases at V and 2 bases at J, with 12 bases between. The CDR3, as DNA: TGTGCCAGCAGCTTAAACCCTCGGAGTAACACTGAAGCTTTCTTT. Its protein is CASSLNPRSNTEAFF. The full variable domain, rest sourced from reference TRBV7-6 and TRBJ1-1, is GAGVSQSPRYKVTKRGQDVALRCDPISGHVSLYWYRQALGQGPEFLTYFNYEAQQDKSGLPNDRFSAERPEGSISTLTIQRTEQRDSAMYRCASSLNPRSNTEAFFGQGTRLTVV.

This chain links TRBV5-6 with TRBJ1-2; D remains ambiguous. Trimming took 0 bases from V and 5 from J, leaving 14 bases between them. The CDR3 is 15 residues long. The germline CDR1 and CDR2 sequences are SGHDT and YYEEEE. CDR3: CASSLGVKYVYGYTF. CDR3 sequence (DNA): TGTGCCAGCAGCTTGGGGGTCAAGTATGTGTATGGCTACACCTTC.

The rearrangement links TRBV28 to TRBJ1-5; 7 bases align to TRBD1. The CDR3 is 15 residues long. In germline, CDR1 is MDHEN, CDR2 SYDVKM. J was trimmed by 0 bases and V by 4 bases; bases with no gene match: 3. The CDR3 sequence: CASSWGQHSNQPQHF. In DNA form, the CDR3 reads TGTGCCAGCAGTTGGGGACAGCATAGCAATCAGCCCCAGCATTTT. The full variable domain, its missing parts supplied by reference TRBV28 and TRBJ1-5, is DVKVTQSSRYLVKRTGEKVFLECVQDMDHENMFWYRQDPGLGLRLIYFSYDVKMKEKGDIPEGYSVSREKKERFSLILESASTNQTSMYLCASSWGQHSNQPQHFGDGTRLSIL.

Regarding this clone: This sample includes further DNA sequences coding for the same CDR3. V and J are TRBV4-1 and TRBJ2-5; D not resolved. Germline values: CDR1 MGHRA, CDR2 YSYEKL. Trimming pared 3 bases from V and 3 bases from J, leaving 8 bases between. The CDR3 loop spans 13 amino acids. In DNA form, the CDR3 reads TGCGCCAGCAGCCAGGACCTTGAAGAGACCCAGTACTTC. This translates into CASSQDLEETQYF.

The V call is TRBV28, the J call TRBJ2-3; D possibly uses TRBD1 or TRBD2 (5 bases each). Trimming pared 4 bases from V and 5 bases from J, leaving 16 bases between. This CDR3 spans 15 amino acids. CDR1 MDHEN and CDR2 SYDVKM come from the germline V gene. As DNA, the CDR3 is TGTGCCAGCAGTTCCCGGGACGGGCATGAAGATACGCAGTATTTT. Protein product: CASSSRDGHEDTQYF.

This chain joins TRBV14 and TRBJ2-5; D is unresolved. Per germline, CDR1 SGHDN and CDR2 FVKESK. There are 12 residues in the CDR3. V lost 5 bases and J 3 bases, leaving 7 bases between the germline ends. As DNA, the CDR3 is TGTGCCAGCAGCTTAACAAAAGAGACCCAGTACTTC. Protein: CASSLTKETQYF.

The CDR3 reads CASSGTRRLETQYF. CDR3 nucleotide sequence: TGTGCCAGCAGTGGGACTAGGAGGCTTGAGACCCAGTACTTC. The chain employs TRBV2 and TRBJ2-5; TRBD2 aligns across 7 bases. CDR3 length: 14 amino acids. Germline loops: CDR1 SNHLY, CDR2 FYNNEI. The junction had 7 bases not matched to a gene; V was cut back by 4 bases and J by 5 bases. The full variable domain, completed using reference TRBV2 and TRBJ2-5, is EPEVTQTPSHQVTQMGQEVILRCVPISNHLYFYWYRQILGQKVEFLVSFYNNEISEKSEIFDDQFSVERPDGSNFTLKIRSTKLEDSAMYFCASSGTRRLETQYFGPGTRLLVL.

J is TRBJ1-5 and V is TRBV7-9, with 9 bases matching TRBD1. This CDR3 has 14 residues. The V segment lost 5 bases and the J segment 6 bases; nucleotides outside the gene matches: 5. Germline V CDR1 and CDR2: SEHNR, FQNEAQ (reference sequence). CDR3 region: CASSDTGGGQPQHF. Here the CDR3 DNA reads TGTGCCAGCAGCGACACAGGGGGCGGTCAGCCCCAGCATTTT.

V and J are TRBV11-2 and TRBJ2-7, with D possibly matching TRBD1 (5 bases). Trimming took 0 bases from V and 5 from J, leaving 14 bases between them. This CDR3 has 15 amino acids. Germline loops: CDR1 SGHAT, CDR2 FQNNGV. The CDR3 nucleotides read TGTGCCAGCAGCTTAGATCAGAATCCCAGGGACGAGCAGTACTTC. Translation: CASSLDQNPRDEQYF.

This chain connects TRBV7-9 to TRBJ2-1, with 10 bases fitting TRBD1. The CDR3 sequence is 16 residues long. The trim removed 4 bases at V and 3 bases at J, leaving 6 bases unmatched. Germline assignment: CDR1 SEHNR and CDR2 FQNEAQ (reference sequence). This chain's CDR3 is CASSSSGTGVYNEQFF. The CDR3 coding sequence is TGTGCCAGCAGCTCCTCCGGGACAGGGGTCTACAATGAGCAGTTCTTC.